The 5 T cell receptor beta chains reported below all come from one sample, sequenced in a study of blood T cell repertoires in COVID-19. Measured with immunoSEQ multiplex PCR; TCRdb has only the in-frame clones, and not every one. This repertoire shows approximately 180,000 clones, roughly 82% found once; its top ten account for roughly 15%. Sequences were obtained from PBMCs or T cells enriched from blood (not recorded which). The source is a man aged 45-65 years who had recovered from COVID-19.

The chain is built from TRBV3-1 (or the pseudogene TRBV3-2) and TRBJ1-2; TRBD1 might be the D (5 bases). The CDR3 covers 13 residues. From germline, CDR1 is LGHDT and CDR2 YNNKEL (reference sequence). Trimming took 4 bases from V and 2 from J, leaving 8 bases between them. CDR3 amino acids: CASSLGHNYGYTF. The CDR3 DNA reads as TGTGCCAGCAGCCTCGGACACAACTATGGCTACACCTTC.

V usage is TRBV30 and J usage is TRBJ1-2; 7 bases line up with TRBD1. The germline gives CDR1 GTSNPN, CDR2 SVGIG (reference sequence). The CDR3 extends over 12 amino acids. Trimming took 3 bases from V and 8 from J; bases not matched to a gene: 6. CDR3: CAWSLTGRGYTF. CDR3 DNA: TGTGCCTGGAGCCTGACAGGGAGGGGCTACACCTTC.

The CDR3 sequence is CAIQGAGYEQYF. In nucleotides, the CDR3 is TGTGCTATACAGGGGGCTGGCTACGAGCAGTACTTC. The chain couples TRBV6-4 to TRBJ2-7; TRBD1 agrees at 9 bases. CDR3 length: 12 residues. Germline V gene lookup returns CDR1 MRHNA and CDR2 SNTAGT.

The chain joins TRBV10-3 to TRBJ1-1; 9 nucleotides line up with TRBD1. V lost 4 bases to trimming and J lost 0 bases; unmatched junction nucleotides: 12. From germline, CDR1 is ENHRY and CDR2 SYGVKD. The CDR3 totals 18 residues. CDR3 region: CAISGNSGTGRMNTEAFF. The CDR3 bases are TGTGCCATCAGTGGGAACTCCGGGACAGGGAGGATGAACACTGAAGCTTTCTTT.

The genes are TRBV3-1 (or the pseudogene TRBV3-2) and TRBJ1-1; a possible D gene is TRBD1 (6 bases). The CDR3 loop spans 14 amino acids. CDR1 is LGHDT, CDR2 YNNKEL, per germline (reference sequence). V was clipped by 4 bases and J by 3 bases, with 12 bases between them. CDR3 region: CASSLGQPDTEAFF. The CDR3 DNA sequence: TGTGCCAGCAGCCTCGGACAGCCCGACACTGAAGCTTTCTTT.